A selection of T cell receptor beta chains follows, all from one sample in a study of blood T cells in healthy people across ages. TCRdb processed the 5' RACE reads anew with MiXCR; each CDR3 protein has one entry. This sample carries about 560,000 distinct CDR3 sequences, about 27% of them seen once, and the ten largest clones take about 3.3%. The same data also contributed to another study, on T cells of mothers and their children.

Sequencing was done on a sample of blood. The receptors stem from a boy aged 2-9 years in good health. The CDR3 runs from the conserved cysteine through the conserved F or W. A D gene is named only where the DNA matches it firmly. The listing skips clone size in some rows; elsewhere it reads once, few, many or a size class.

V	J	size	D	DNA	CDR3
TRBV19	TRBJ1-1	.	.	TGTGCCAGTAGTATGTCCGCGCATGATAACACTGAAGCTTTCTTT	CASSMSAHDNTEAFF
TRBV6-6	TRBJ2-3	.	TRBD1	TGTGCCAGCAGTTACTCGAGGGACAGAGATACGCAGTATTTT	CASSYSRDRDTQYF
TRBV29-1	TRBJ2-7	few	.	TGCAGCGTTTGTACGTCTTCCTACGAGCAGTACTTC	CSVCTSSYEQYF
TRBV2	TRBJ2-5	few	TRBD2	TGTGCCAGCAGAGGGACTAGCGGGAGTGAGACCCAGTACTTC	CASRGTSGSETQYF
TRBV12-3/TRBV12-4	TRBJ1-2	.	.	TGTGCCAGCAGCCCCGTTACTAACTATGGCTACACCTTC	CASSPVTNYGYTF
TRBV2	TRBJ2-2	few	TRBD1	TGTGCCAGCATCCCGGGACAGGGGAACACCGGGGAGCTGTTTTTT	CASIPGQGNTGELFF
TRBV12-3/TRBV12-4	TRBJ2-1	.	TRBD2	TGTGCCAGCAGTTTAGGGACTAGCGGTTCCTGGGTCCTCTACAATGAGCAGTTCTTC	CASSLGTSGSWVLYNEQFF
TRBV7-2	TRBJ2-7	.	.	TGTGCCAGCAGACGACAGTTCCCTTCCTACGAGCAGTACTTC	CASRRQFPSYEQYF
TRBV25-1	TRBJ2-7	few	.	TGTGCCAGCAGTGAAGCCCTCGAGCAGTACTTC	CASSEALEQYF
TRBV3-1	TRBJ1-1	few	.	TGTGCCAGCAGCCCTTCCGCGCAGGGGAGAACTGAAGCTTTCTTT	CASSPSAQGRTEAFF
TRBV20-1	TRBJ2-1	.	.	TGCAGTGCTATGGTCAATGAGCAGTTCTTC	CSAMVNEQFF
TRBV29-1	TRBJ2-5	.	TRBD1	TGCAGCGTTGCTTCAACAGGGGGAGAGACCCAGTACTTC	CSVASTGGETQYF
TRBV20-1	TRBJ1-3	.	.	TGCAGTGCCGACGCGGACGGGAGCTCTGGAAACACCATATATTTT	CSADADGSSGNTIYF
TRBV7-9	TRBJ2-5	.	.	TGTGCCAGCAGCTTGGGGGGTGACGAGACCCAGTACTTC	CASSLGGDETQYF
TRBV14	TRBJ2-1	.	TRBD2	TGTGCCAGCAGCCAAGATCTTAGGGGTACTAGCGGGTTCAATGAGCAGTTCTTC	CASSQDLRGTSGFNEQFF
TRBV2	TRBJ1-2	.	TRBD1	TGTGCCAGCAGCCAGACAGGGGGCGCCGATGGCTACACCTTC	CASSQTGGADGYTF
TRBV6-1	TRBJ1-5	few	.	TGTGCCAGCAGTGTCGGGGGGATCAATCAGCCCCAGCATTTT	CASSVGGINQPQHF
TRBV12-3/TRBV12-4	TRBJ1-2	few	.	TGTGCCAGCAGTCCAAATACAGGGCTGGAGTATGGCTACACCTTC	CASSPNTGLEYGYTF
TRBV27	TRBJ1-1	.	.	TGTGCCAGCTCCCCCGGGGCCTCTCTGAACACTGAAGCTTTCTTT	CASSPGASLNTEAFF
TRBV27	TRBJ2-1	.	TRBD2	TGTGCCAGCAGTTCGGGGGGGAGCAAGCAGTTCTTC	CASSSGGSKQFF
TRBV24-1	TRBJ2-5	.	TRBD2	TGTGCCACCAGTGAGGGGCGGTTTGGTAGCGGGAGCTTCGAGACCCAGTACTTC	CATSEGRFGSGSFETQYF
TRBV11-2	TRBJ2-7	.	.	TGTGCCAGCAGCAGCGGGACAGGAACTAATGACGAGCAGTACTTC	CASSSGTGTNDEQYF
TRBV20-1	TRBJ2-3	.	TRBD2	TGCAGTGCTAGCGGACTAGCGGTATCCACAGATACGCAGTATTTT	CSASGLAVSTDTQYF
TRBV19	TRBJ2-7	.	.	TGTGCCAGTAGTATGGGCAGTTACGAGCAGTACTTC	CASSMGSYEQYF
TRBV10-3	TRBJ2-5	many	TRBD2	TGTGCCATCAGTGGCGCAGCGGGAGTATCAGAGACCCAGCACTTC	CAISGAAGVSETQHF
TRBV4-1	TRBJ2-7	few	.	TGCGCCAGCAGCCAAGACGGCCAGCAGTACTTC	CASSQDGQQYF
TRBV7-2	TRBJ2-7	few	TRBD2	TGTGCCAGCAGCTTGACTAGCGGGAGCCAGAACGAGCAGTACTTC	CASSLTSGSQNEQYF
TRBV6-6	TRBJ2-2	.	.	TGTGCCAGCAGGCCGGACGGTGACACCGGGGAGCTGTTTTTT	CASRPDGDTGELFF
TRBV10-3	TRBJ1-2	.	TRBD1	TGTGCCATCAGCAGGACAGGGGACTATGGCTACACCTTC	CAISRTGDYGYTF
TRBV29-1	TRBJ1-3	few	.	TGCAGCGTTGAACGGCTCTCTGGAAACACCATATATTTT	CSVERLSGNTIYF
TRBV13	TRBJ1-2	.	.	TGTGCCAGCACCCTGAACCGTAGGTCCACATATGGCTACACCTTC	CASTLNRRSTYGYTF
TRBV29-1	TRBJ2-5	.	.	TGCAGCGTTACCCCGGTGGAGACCCAGTACTTC	CSVTPVETQYF
TRBV7-3	TRBJ2-1	once	TRBD1	TGTGCCAGCAGCTTAGGGCGCGGGACAGGGACCTACAATGAGCAGTTCTTC	CASSLGRGTGTYNEQFF
TRBV13	TRBJ2-5	few	.	TGTGCCAGCAGCTTAGGCGGTCGGGAGACCCAGTGCTTC	CASSLGGRETQCF
TRBV7-2	TRBJ2-3	few	TRBD2	TGTGCCAGCAGCTTACGAGCGGGGAGTAGAGGAGATACGCAGTATTTT	CASSLRAGSRGDTQYF
TRBV24-1	TRBJ1-2	.	.	TGTGCCACCAGCGGTACCCAGGGGCTTGAAGGCTACACCTTC	CATSGTQGLEGYTF
TRBV12-3/TRBV12-4	TRBJ2-7	.	.	TGTGCCAGCAGTCCGCGCCCAGGACTGGAGAACTACGAGCAGTACTTC	CASSPRPGLENYEQYF
TRBV20-1	TRBJ2-7	few	.	TGCAGTGCTAAAGCAGACCCGAGGAACTACGAGCAGTACTTC	CSAKADPRNYEQYF
TRBV6-5	TRBJ2-3	.	.	TGTGCCAGCAGTTACTCCCTCGCGGGTATCACAGATACGCAGTATTTT	CASSYSLAGITDTQYF
TRBV19	TRBJ2-5	.	TRBD1	TGTGCCAGTAAGGGGCAGGGGGTGGCCCAGTACTTC	CASKGQGVAQYF
TRBV12-3/TRBV12-4	TRBJ1-6	.	.	TGTGCCAGCAGTCCCCAGCGACCCTCCCAGTCACCCCTCCACTTT	CASSPQRPSQSPLHF
TRBV11-2	TRBJ2-7	few	.	TGTGCCAGCAGCCTGGCAACGACGCACTCCTACGAGCAGTACTTC	CASSLATTHSYEQYF
TRBV20-1	TRBJ2-1	.	.	TGCAGTGCTAGAATGGCAGGCTCCTACAATGAGCAGTTCTTC	CSARMAGSYNEQFF